This entry describes one T cell receptor (beta chain). Its matching antigen is unknown. These data come from a study of vaccination effects on CD4 cells after COVID-19. Across the whole study: Every well got around 2 million PBMC, which were grown with around 11 IU/ml IL-2 and about 9.5 ug/ml peptides. Study observations and caveats: In the study, convalescent patients were few, and early post-infection timepoints were absent.

Investigators separated out CD4+ T cells once around nine days of culture had passed. On both days 3 and 7, half of the culture medium was replaced with IL-2 medium. The V end was cut by 5 bases, the J end by 2 bases, with 16 bases between. The germline gives CDR1 SGHTA, CDR2 FQGNSA. CDR3 length equals 15 residues. The repertoire was sequenced with immunoSEQ multiplex PCR; TCRdb's copy has only in-frame clones and lacks some. The sample shows about 64,000 clones, approximately 72% of them seen only once. The clonotype comes from a human donor who had a prior SARS-CoV-2 infection. The chain joins TRBV7-2 to TRBJ2-7; the D gene is possibly TRBD1 (6 bases). The sample here was CD4+ T cells from PBMCs cultured without peptide, taken before COVID-19 vaccination. DNA for the CDR3: TGTGCCAGCAGCCTTGCCCCGGGACAAACCTACGAGCAGTACTTC. Protein product: CASSLAPGQTYEQYF. The variable domain in full, completed from reference TRBV7-2 and TRBJ2-7, reads GAGVSQSPSNKVTEKGKDVELRCDPISGHTALYWYRQSLGQGLEFLIYFQGNSAPDKSGLPSDRFSAERTGGSVSTLTIQRTQQEDSAVYLCASSLAPGQTYEQYFGPGTRLTVT.